A selection of T cell receptor beta chains follows, all from one sample in a study of cytomegalovirus exposure and HLA in healthy donors. Using immunoSEQ multiplex PCR, the repertoire was profiled, and TCRdb retains in-frame clones only, with some absent. The repertoire holds under 350,000 clones, just over 85% seen once, with roughly 0.99% in the top ten. Sequencing was performed on PBMCs. The receptor source for this set is a woman younger than 30 in good health and CMV-seronegative. CDR3s include the opening cysteine and the closing phenylalanine or tryptophan. A D gene is named only where the DNA matches it firmly. Expanded clones are given a class, and other clones once, few, many or no size at all.

>.|TRBJ2-1|TRBV9|TRBD1
CASSSRQGQDEQFF
TGTGCCAGCAGCTCACGACAGGGTCAGGATGAGCAGTTCTTC
>.|TRBJ1-5|TRBV5-4|.
CASDRQNSNQPQHF
TGTGCCAGCGACCGACAGAATAGCAATCAGCCCCAGCATTTT
>.|TRBJ1-2|TRBV27|.
CASSLQGYYGYTF
TGTGCCAGCAGTTTACAGGGGTACTATGGCTACACCTTC
>.|TRBJ2-7|TRBV7-2|TRBD1
CASSLALTGSTYEQYF
TGTGCCAGCAGCTTAGCGTTGACAGGGAGTACCTACGAGCAGTACTTC
>.|TRBJ1-2|TRBV14|.
CASSQPPQDYGYTF
TGTGCCAGCAGCCAACCCCCACAGGACTATGGCTACACCTTC
>.|TRBJ2-7|TRBV18|TRBD1
CASSDTGQGFSYEQYF
TGTGCCAGCTCAGATACCGGACAGGGATTCTCCTACGAGCAGTACTTC
>.|TRBJ1-1|TRBV27|TRBD1
CASSAPGRGLDEAFF
TGTGCCAGCAGTGCACCGGGCAGGGGGCTTGATGAAGCTTTCTTT
>.|TRBJ1-1|TRBV5-6|TRBD1
CASRRQGGTEAFF
TGTGCCAGCAGACGACAGGGGGGCACTGAAGCTTTCTTT
>once|TRBJ2-5|TRBV5-1|.
CASSLGGFQETQYF
TGCGCCAGCAGCTTGGGAGGTTTTCAAGAGACCCAGTACTTC
>.|TRBJ1-1|TRBV7-2|.
CASSSRQANTEAFF
TGTGCCAGCAGCTCCCGACAGGCGAACACTGAAGCTTTCTTT
>.|TRBJ1-5|TRBV7-2|TRBD1
CASSPRTGDAVFSNQPQHF
TGTGCCAGCAGCCCTCGGACAGGGGATGCTGTTTTTAGCAATCAGCCCCAGCATTTT
>few|TRBJ1-2|TRBV28|.
CASSQDSLGRYGYTF
TGTGCCAGCAGCCAAGACAGCCTCGGACGCTATGGCTACACCTTC
>.|TRBJ1-2|TRBV6-6|.
CATVKAEGDLNYGYTF
TGTGCCACCGTGAAAGCCGAGGGCGACTTGAACTATGGCTACACCTTC
>once|TRBJ2-7|TRBV4-2|TRBD1
CASSQVVGTGFEQYF
TGTGCCAGCAGCCAAGTAGTAGGGACAGGGTTCGAGCAGTACTTC
>.|TRBJ1-2|TRBV6-5|.
CASSYASVGEIYGYTF
TGTGCCAGCAGTTACGCCTCTGTCGGGGAAATCTATGGCTACACCTTC
>.|TRBJ2-1|TRBV7-6|.
CASSLSPYNEQFF
TGTGCCAGCAGCTTATCCCCATACAATGAGCAGTTCTTC
>.|TRBJ1-5|TRBV6-5|TRBD1
CASSRQGTNNQPQHF
TGTGCCAGCAGTCGACAGGGAACGAACAATCAGCCCCAGCATTTT
>.|TRBJ1-2|TRBV5-6|TRBD1
CASSLGTVSYGYTF
TGTGCCAGCAGCCTCGGGACAGTTTCTTATGGCTACACCTTC
>.|TRBJ2-7|TRBV5-4|TRBD1
CASSPGTGGLEQYF
TGTGCCAGCAGCCCCGGGACAGGGGGGCTAGAGCAGTACTTC
>.|TRBJ2-2|TRBV27|.
CASSPLTAGELFF
TGTGCCAGCAGTCCGCTAACGGCCGGGGAGCTGTTTTTT
>.|TRBJ1-1|TRBV6-6|.
CASSSRGSEAFF
TGTGCCAGCAGTTCGAGGGGGTCTGAAGCTTTCTTT
>.|TRBJ1-4|TRBV27|.
CASSLLGEDNEKLFF
TGTGCCAGCAGTTTACTCGGGGAAGATAATGAAAAACTGTTTTTT
>.|TRBJ2-2|TRBV5-6|TRBD1
CASSPGQGSPTGELFF
TGTGCCAGCAGTCCGGGACAGGGATCGCCCACCGGGGAGCTGTTTTTT
>.|TRBJ2-7|TRBV29-1|.
CSGGGDGYEQYF
TGCAGCGGCGGAGGGGATGGGTACGAGCAGTACTTC
>.|TRBJ1-2|TRBV19|.
CASSTGQFYGYTF
TGTGCCAGTAGTACTGGACAGTTCTATGGCTACACCTTC
>.|TRBJ1-2|TRBV7-6|TRBD1
CASSSDRGPHGYTF
TGTGCCAGCAGCTCCGACAGGGGCCCTCATGGCTACACCTTC